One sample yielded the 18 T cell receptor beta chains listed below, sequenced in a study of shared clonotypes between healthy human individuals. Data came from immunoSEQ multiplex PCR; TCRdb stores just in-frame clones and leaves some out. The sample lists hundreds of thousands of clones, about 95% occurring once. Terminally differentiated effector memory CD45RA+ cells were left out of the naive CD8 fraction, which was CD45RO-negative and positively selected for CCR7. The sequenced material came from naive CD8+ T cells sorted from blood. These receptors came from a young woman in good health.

The CDR3 DNA reads TGTGCCAGCAGCTCAACCCTGAGGGGGTTCGAGCAGTACTTC. Its translation is CASSSTLRGFEQYF. The chain links TRBV5-6 to TRBJ2-7; D possibly corresponds to TRBD1 (6 bases). The CDR3 is made up of 14 amino acids. Germline CDR1 reads SGHDT; CDR2 reads YYEEEE. Trimming cost V 3 bases and J 6 bases, with 16 bases left between them.

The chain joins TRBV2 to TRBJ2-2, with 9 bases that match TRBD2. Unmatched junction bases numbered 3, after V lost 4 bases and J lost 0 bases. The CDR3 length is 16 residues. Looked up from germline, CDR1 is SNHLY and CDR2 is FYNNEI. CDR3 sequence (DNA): TGTGCCAGCAGTGCCGGCGGGAGGGCGAACACCGGGGAGCTGTTTTTT. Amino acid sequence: CASSAGGRANTGELFF. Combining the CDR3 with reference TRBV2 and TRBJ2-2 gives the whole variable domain EPEVTQTPSHQVTQMGQEVILRCVPISNHLYFYWYRQILGQKVEFLVSFYNNEISEKSEIFDDQFSVERPDGSNFTLKIRSTKLEDSAMYFCASSAGGRANTGELFFGEGSRLTVL.

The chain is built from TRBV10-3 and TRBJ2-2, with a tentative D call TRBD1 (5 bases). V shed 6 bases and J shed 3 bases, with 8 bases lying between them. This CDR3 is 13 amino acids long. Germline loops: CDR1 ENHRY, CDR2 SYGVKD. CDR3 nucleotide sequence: TGTGCCATCAGGGGGCCTGACACCGGGGAGCTGTTTTTT. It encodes CAIRGPDTGELFF.

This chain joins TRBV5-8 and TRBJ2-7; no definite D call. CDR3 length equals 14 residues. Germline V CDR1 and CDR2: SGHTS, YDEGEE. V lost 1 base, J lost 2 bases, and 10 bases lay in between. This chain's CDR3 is CASSLHWETYEQYF. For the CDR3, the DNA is TGTGCCAGCAGCTTGCATTGGGAAACCTACGAGCAGTACTTC.

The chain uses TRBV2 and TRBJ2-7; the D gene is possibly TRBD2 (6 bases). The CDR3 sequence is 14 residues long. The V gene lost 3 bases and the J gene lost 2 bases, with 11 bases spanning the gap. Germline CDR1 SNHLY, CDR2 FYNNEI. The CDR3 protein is CASSELGGAYEQYF. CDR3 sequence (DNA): TGTGCCAGCAGTGAGCTTGGCGGGGCCTACGAGCAGTACTTC.

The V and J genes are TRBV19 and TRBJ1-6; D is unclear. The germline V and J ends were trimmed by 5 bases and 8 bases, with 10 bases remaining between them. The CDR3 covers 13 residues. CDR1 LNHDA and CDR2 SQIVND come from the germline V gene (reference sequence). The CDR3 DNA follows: TGTGCCAGTAGTGTGGCGCTGGATTCACCCCTCCACTTT. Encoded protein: CASSVALDSPLHF. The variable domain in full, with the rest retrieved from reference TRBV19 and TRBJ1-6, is DGGITQSPKYLFRKEGQNVTLSCEQNLNHDAMYWYRQDPGQGLRLIYYSQIVNDFQKGDIAEGYSVSREKKESFPLTVTSAQKNPTAFYLCASSVALDSPLHFGNGTRLTVT.

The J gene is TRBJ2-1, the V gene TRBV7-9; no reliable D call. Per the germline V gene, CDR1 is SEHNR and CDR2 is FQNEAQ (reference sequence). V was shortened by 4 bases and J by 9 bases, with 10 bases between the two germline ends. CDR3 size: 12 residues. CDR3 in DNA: TGTGCCAGCAGCTCGGACCGCCCTGAGCAGTTCTTC. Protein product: CASSSDRPEQFF. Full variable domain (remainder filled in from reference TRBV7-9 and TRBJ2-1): DTGVSQNPRHKITKRGQNVTFRCDPISEHNRLYWYRQTLGQGPEFLTYFQNEAQLEKSRLLSDRFSAERPKGSFSTLEIQRTEQGDSAMYLCASSSDRPEQFFGPGTRLTVL.

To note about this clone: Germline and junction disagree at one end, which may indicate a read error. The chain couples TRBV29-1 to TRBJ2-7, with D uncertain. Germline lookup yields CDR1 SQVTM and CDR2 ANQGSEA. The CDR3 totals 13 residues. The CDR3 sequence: CSVVIGPSHEQYF. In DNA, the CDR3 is TGCAGCGTCGTGATTGGGCCCTCCCACGAGCAGTACTTC.

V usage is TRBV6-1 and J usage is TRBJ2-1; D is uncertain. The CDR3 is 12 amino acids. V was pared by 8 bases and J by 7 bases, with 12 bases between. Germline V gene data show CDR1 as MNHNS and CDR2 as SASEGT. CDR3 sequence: CASREERNEQFF. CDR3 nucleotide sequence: TGTGCCAGCCGAGAGGAACGTAATGAGCAGTTCTTC.

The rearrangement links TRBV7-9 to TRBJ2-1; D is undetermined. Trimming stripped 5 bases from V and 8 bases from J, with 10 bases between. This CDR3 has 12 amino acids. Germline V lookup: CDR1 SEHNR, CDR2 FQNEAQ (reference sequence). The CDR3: CASSIRPDEQFF. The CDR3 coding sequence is TGTGCCAGCAGCATCAGGCCCGATGAGCAGTTCTTC. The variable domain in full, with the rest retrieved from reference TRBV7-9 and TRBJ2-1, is DTGVSQNPRHKITKRGQNVTFRCDPISEHNRLYWYRQTLGQGPEFLTYFQNEAQLEKSRLLSDRFSAERPKGSFSTLEIQRTEQGDSAMYLCASSIRPDEQFFGPGTRLTVL.

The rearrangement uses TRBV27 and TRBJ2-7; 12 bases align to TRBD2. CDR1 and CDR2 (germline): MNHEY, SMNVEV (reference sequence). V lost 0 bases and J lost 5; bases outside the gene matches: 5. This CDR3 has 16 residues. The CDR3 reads CASSLSGTSGYNEQYF. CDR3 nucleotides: TGTGCCAGCAGTTTATCGGGGACTAGCGGGTATAACGAGCAGTACTTC.

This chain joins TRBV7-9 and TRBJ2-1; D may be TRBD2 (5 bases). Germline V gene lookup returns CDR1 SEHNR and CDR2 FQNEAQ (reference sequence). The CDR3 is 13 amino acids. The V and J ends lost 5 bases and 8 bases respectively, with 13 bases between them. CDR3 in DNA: TGTGCCAGCAGCCCCCGGACTGCTCATGAGCAGTTCTTC. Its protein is CASSPRTAHEQFF.

This CDR3 is CASSYSIVGYGYTF. The CDR3, as DNA: TGTGCCAGCAGTTACTCGATAGTAGGCTATGGCTACACCTTC. The rearrangement links TRBV6-6 to TRBJ1-2; no clear D gene. V was clipped by 0 bases and J by 4 bases, with 9 bases between them. Germline loops: CDR1 MNHNY, CDR2 SVGAGI (reference sequence). The CDR3 sequence is 14 residues long.

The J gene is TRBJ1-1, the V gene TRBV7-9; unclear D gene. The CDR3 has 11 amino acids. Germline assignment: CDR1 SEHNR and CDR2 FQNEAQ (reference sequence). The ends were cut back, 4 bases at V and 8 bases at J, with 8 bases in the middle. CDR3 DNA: TGTGCCAGCAGCTCGGGAAACGAAGCTTTCTTT. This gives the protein CASSSGNEAFF.

As DNA, the CDR3 is TGTGCCAGCAGTGCCGAGCTAGCGGGAGGCCACTACGAGCAGTACTTC. This translates into CASSAELAGGHYEQYF. The J gene is TRBJ2-7, the V gene TRBV2; 11 nucleotides agree with TRBD2. The CDR3 contains 16 residues. Germline values: CDR1 SNHLY, CDR2 FYNNEI. J was trimmed by 3 bases and V by 4 bases; bases with no gene match: 8.

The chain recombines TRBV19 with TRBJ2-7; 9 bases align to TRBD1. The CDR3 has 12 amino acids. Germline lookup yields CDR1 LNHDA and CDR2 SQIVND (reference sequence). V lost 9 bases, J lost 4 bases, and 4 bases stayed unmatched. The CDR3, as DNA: TGTGCCAGAGGACAGGGGCCTTACGAGCAGTACTTC. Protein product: CARGQGPYEQYF.

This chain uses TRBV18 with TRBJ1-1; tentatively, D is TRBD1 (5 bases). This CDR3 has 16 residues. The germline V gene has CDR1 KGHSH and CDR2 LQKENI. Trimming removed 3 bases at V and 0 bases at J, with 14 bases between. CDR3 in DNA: TGTGCCAGCTCACCGAATCCAGGGAAGATGAACACTGAAGCTTTCTTT. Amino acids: CASSPNPGKMNTEAFF.

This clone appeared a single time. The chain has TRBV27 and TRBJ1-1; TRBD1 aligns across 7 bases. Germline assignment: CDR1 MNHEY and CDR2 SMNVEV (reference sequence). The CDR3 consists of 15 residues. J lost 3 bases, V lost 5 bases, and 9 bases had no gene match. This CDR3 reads CASSLLTGKHTEAFF. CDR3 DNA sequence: TGTGCCAGCAGTCTACTGACAGGGAAGCACACTGAAGCTTTCTTT.